The clone carrying this T cell receptor beta chain was observed many times. Compared with germline, one end of the junction differs, possibly owing to a read error. The V gene's germline CDR1 is SGHRS and CDR2 YFSETQ. The CDR3 is made up of 12 amino acids. The sample comes from a study of T-cell reconstitution after alpha-beta-depleted transplantation in children. This sample's TCRbeta library carried unique molecular identifier barcodes. From the PCR reads, TCRdb called clonotypes with MiXCR, one entry per CDR3 protein. The sample contains around 600,000 distinct CDR3 sequences, 16% of which appear only once.

The TCR originated in a human donor who donated a stem cell graft to a child with acute myeloid leukemia. The chain combines TRBV5-1 with TRBJ2-3; 8 bases are a match to TRBD1. The specimen comprised PBMCs from the stem cell graft donor, sampled from the stem cell graft. This CDR3 reads CASRTGTDTQYF. In nucleotides, the CDR3 is TGTGCCAGCAGGACAGGGACAGATACGCAGTATTTT.